Listed here is a single T cell receptor (beta chain). Its antigen is currently unknown. CDR1 and CDR2 (germline): SQVTM, ANQGSEA. V gave up 4 bases and J gave up 2 bases; unmatched junction bases: 7. The CDR3 is 16 amino acids. This sample was included in a study of cytomegalovirus exposure and HLA in healthy donors. Overall study results and limits: Whilst most TCR sequences proved rare, a subset of public TCRs occurred across many donors. In a later analysis, TCR beta V- and J-gene trimming showed a link to a missense DCLRE1C variant. The productive fraction for most TCR beta V segments was about 87% or about 30% in an earlier analysis.

The PCR made use of 60 Vbeta and 13 Jbeta primers. This table comes from immunoSEQ multiplex PCR, and its TCRdb copy is limited to in-frame clones, with some not included. The repertoire holds 200,000 to 250,000 clones, with about 84% as singletons. The chain employs TRBV29-1 and TRBJ2-6, with 8 bases lining up with TRBD1. The TCR originated in a human donor in good health. What was sequenced was PBMCs. This chain's CDR3 is CSVATIQGAGANVLTF. In DNA form, the CDR3 reads TGCAGCGTTGCGACCATACAGGGGGCTGGGGCCAACGTCCTGACTTTC.